Below are 27 T cell receptor beta chains sequenced from a single sample in a study of blood T cell repertoires in COVID-19 (dated by TCRdb to the early 2020s). Libraries came from the immunoSEQ multiplex PCR assay. Imported from immuneACCESS, the table was reduced by TCRdb to in-frame sequences with V and J called. These copies leave out some clones; in studies compared against another copy, an unresolved V gene accounts for under half, and the cause of the remainder is not known. This sample comprises 85,000 to 110,000 clones, over 75% of them detected only once. Approximately 13% of the sample lies in the top ten. The material sequenced was peripheral blood. These receptors originate from a human donor in a cohort sampled during active or convalescent COVID-19.

The chain joins TRBV6-5 to TRBJ1-2; D remains ambiguous. V was cut by 7 bases and J by 3 bases, with 15 bases left in between. The CDR3 has 14 amino acids. Germline CDR1 MNHEY, CDR2 SVGAGI. The CDR3 bases are TGTGCCAGCACTAAGCGCACGGAACACTATGGCTACACCTTC. This encodes CASTKRTEHYGYTF.

This chain uses TRBV12-3 or TRBV12-4 with TRBJ1-2; 7 nucleotides line up with TRBD1. This CDR3 spans 13 amino acids. The junction had 3 bases not matched to a gene; V was cut back by 2 bases and J by 6 bases. CDR3 residues: CASSLKRGHGYTF. The CDR3 nucleotides read TGTGCCAGCAGTTTAAAAAGGGGGCATGGCTACACCTTC.

This clone was recorded once. This rearrangement joins TRBV5-4 to TRBJ1-2, with TRBD1 matching 8 bases. Germline values: CDR1 SGHNT, CDR2 YYREEE (reference sequence). The CDR3 contains 14 residues. V lost 4 bases and J lost 2; bases outside the gene matches: 4. The DNA of the CDR3 is TGTGCCAGCAGCCCGGGGACAGGAAACTATGGCTACACCTTC. The encoded protein is CASSPGTGNYGYTF. The full variable domain, with the rest looked up from reference TRBV5-4 and TRBJ1-2, is ETGVTQSPTHLIKTRGQQVTLRCSSQSGHNTVSWYQQALGQGPQFIFQYYREEENGRGNFPPRFSGLQFPNYSSELNVNALELDDSALYLCASSPGTGNYGYTFGSGTRLTVV.

This chain connects TRBV5-1 to TRBJ1-1; D not certain. The germline CDR1 and CDR2 sequences are SGHRS and YFSETQ. CDR3 length: 15 amino acids. The germline V and J ends were trimmed by 4 bases and 4 bases, with 17 bases remaining between them. CDR3 DNA sequence: TGCGCCAGCAGCCCCGGAACCCTCTCGGGCACTGAAGCTTTCTTT. It specifies CASSPGTLSGTEAFF. The variable domain in full, completed from reference TRBV5-1 and TRBJ1-1, reads KAGVTQTPRYLIKTRGQQVTLSCSPISGHRSVSWYQQTPGQGLQFLFEYFSETQRNKGNFPGRFSGRQFSNSRSEMNVSTLELGDSALYLCASSPGTLSGTEAFFGQGTRLTVV.

The chain combines TRBV18 with TRBJ2-1, with 12 bases matching TRBD2. The CDR3 loop spans 15 amino acids. From germline, CDR1 is KGHSH and CDR2 LQKENI. Trimming cost V 6 bases and J 4 bases; bases outside gene matches: 4. CDR3 in amino acids: CASSWTSGDYNEQFF. The CDR3 DNA reads TGTGCCAGCTCGTGGACTAGCGGGGATTACAATGAGCAGTTCTTC. Combining the CDR3 with reference TRBV18 and TRBJ2-1 gives the whole variable domain NAGVMQNPRHLVRRRGQEARLRCSPMKGHSHVYWYRQLPEEGLKFMVYLQKENIIDESGMPKERFSAEFPKEGPSILRIQQVVRGDSAAYFCASSWTSGDYNEQFFGPGTRLTVL.

DNA of the CDR3: TGTGCCTGGAGCCTACCGGGACAGAACAATCAGCCCCAGCATTTT. Translation gives CAWSLPGQNNQPQHF. The chain has TRBV30 and TRBJ1-5, with 7 nucleotides matching TRBD1. V lost 3 bases and J lost 3; bases outside the gene matches: 8. Germline V CDR1 and CDR2: GTSNPN, SVGIG (reference sequence). This CDR3 has 15 residues.

The chain carries TRBV21-1 and TRBJ1-3; no DNA check was done on the table's D call, TRBD1. TRBV21-1 is deemed a pseudogene. The CDR3 contains 17 residues. CDR3 nucleotide sequence: TGTGCCAGCAGCAGACACAGGGAACTGTGGCTTGGAAACACCATATATTTT. This translates into CASSRHRELWLGNTIYF.

This rearrangement joins TRBV1 to TRBJ2-7; the table's D call of TRBD1 was not tested on the DNA. TRBV1 corresponds to a pseudogene. The CDR3 has 20 residues. The CDR3 here is CTSSQEPPTRGGRDAYEQYF. DNA for the CDR3: TGCACCAGCAGCCAAGAACCCCCCACTAGAGGGGGTCGGGATGCCTACGAGCAGTACTTC.

The chain has TRBV5-5 and TRBJ1-2, with D possibly being TRBD1 (5 bases). Germline CDR1 is SGHKS and CDR2 is YYEKEE (reference sequence). V was pared by 4 bases and J by 8 bases, with 12 bases between. The CDR3 runs 12 residues. CDR3 sequence (DNA): TGTGCCAGCAGCCTCAGGGAGGGAGGCTACACCTTC. As protein: CASSLREGGYTF.

The chain recombines TRBV18 with TRBJ2-2; 7 bases agree with TRBD1. The CDR3 sequence is 16 residues long. V was pared by 0 bases and J by 4 bases, with 5 bases of the junction left unmatched. Germline CDR1 reads KGHSH; CDR2 reads LQKENI. In DNA form, the CDR3 reads TGTGCCAGCTCACCACCGGCGACAGGGTTCACCGGGGAGCTGTTTTTT. Protein sequence: CASSPPATGFTGELFF.

The chain couples TRBV3-1 (or the pseudogene TRBV3-2) to TRBJ2-1; 7 bases align to TRBD1. The germline V gene has CDR1 LGHDT and CDR2 YNNKEL (reference sequence). This CDR3 has 15 residues. Germline trimming cut 4 bases from V and 3 bases from J; bases unmatched to any gene: 6. The CDR3 is CASSPTRDSYNEQFF. CDR3 coding DNA: TGTGCCAGCAGCCCTACGAGGGACAGCTACAATGAGCAGTTCTTC.

The chain couples TRBV7-2 to TRBJ1-5; 7 bases are a match to TRBD1. CDR1 and CDR2 (germline): SGHTA, FQGNSA. The CDR3 has 14 residues. Trimming removed 6 bases from V and 2 bases from J; junction bases left unmatched: 4. CDR3 DNA sequence: TGTGCCAGCAGTTTTCAGGGGGGCAATCAGCCCCAGCATTTT. It encodes CASSFQGGNQPQHF.

V is TRBV5-4 and J is TRBJ2-5; 9 bases map to TRBD1. Germline loops: CDR1 SGHNT, CDR2 YYREEE (reference sequence). CDR3 length: 15 residues. V was clipped by 2 bases and J by 3 bases; unmatched bases: 5. CDR3 DNA sequence: TGTGCCAGCAGCTTCGGGACAGGGCTTGAAGAGACCCAGTACTTC. This sequence encodes CASSFGTGLEETQYF.

The chain links TRBV15 to TRBJ2-2; TRBD1 is a possible D gene (6 bases). The V gene's germline CDR1 is LNHNV and CDR2 YYDKDF (reference sequence). Trimming stripped 0 bases from V and 6 bases from J, with 14 bases between. The CDR3 runs 16 residues. The CDR3 region is CATSRDRDKRPGELFF. The CDR3 DNA follows: TGTGCCACCAGCAGAGACCGGGACAAACGACCCGGGGAGCTGTTTTTT.

The chain employs TRBV5-1 and TRBJ1-4; 7 nucleotides match TRBD1. CDR3 length equals 15 residues. Germline V gives CDR1 SGHRS, CDR2 YFSETQ. V lost 5 bases, J lost 5 bases, and 9 bases stayed unmatched. CDR3 nucleotides: TGCGCCAGCAGTCAGGAACAGGGGTGGAATGAAAAACTGTTTTTT. This codes for CASSQEQGWNEKLFF.

CDR3 sequence (DNA): TGTGCCAGCAGTTTTGGTACGGCCTACGAGCAGTACTTC. Translation gives CASSFGTAYEQYF. This sequence joins TRBV28 and TRBJ2-7; D is undetermined. The CDR3 has 13 residues. Germline loops: CDR1 MDHEN, CDR2 SYDVKM. V lost 3 bases to trimming and J lost 2 bases, with 8 bases between them.

V and J are TRBV6-5 and TRBJ2-5; 12 bases align to TRBD2. The CDR3 loop spans 15 amino acids. Germline V gene lookup returns CDR1 MNHEY and CDR2 SVGAGI. Losses at the gene ends were 8 bases for V and 5 bases for J; bases not matched to a gene: 9. This chain's CDR3 is CASGSSGGAWETQYF. CDR3 in DNA: TGTGCCAGCGGATCTAGCGGGGGGGCCTGGGAGACCCAGTACTTC.

This clone was observed a few times. This chain's CDR3 is CASSQLAGNYGYTF. DNA of the CDR3: TGCGCCAGCAGCCAATTGGCCGGGAACTATGGCTACACCTTC. This rearrangement joins TRBV4-3 to TRBJ1-2; D unresolved. Trimming took 2 bases from V and 2 from J, leaving 9 bases between them. The CDR3 is made up of 14 amino acids. Germline values: CDR1 LGHNA, CDR2 YSLEER.

This chain links TRBV4-3 with TRBJ2-3, with TRBD2 matching 7 bases. Germline assignment: CDR1 LGHNA and CDR2 YSLEER. The V and J ends lost 0 bases and 5 bases, in that order; junction bases with no gene match: 5. The CDR3 has 15 residues. The CDR3: CASSQDQAGIDTQYF. The CDR3 nucleotides read TGCGCCAGCAGCCAAGATCAAGCGGGGATAGATACGCAGTATTTT.

The V gene is TRBV4-1, the J gene TRBJ1-6; unclear D gene. Deletions cut 0 bases from V and 7 bases from J, with 10 bases between. The CDR3 sequence is 15 residues long. Germline V CDR1 and CDR2: MGHRA, YSYEKL. The CDR3 coding sequence is TGCGCCAGCAGCCAAGACGGGTTGCGAAATTCACCCCTCCACTTT. Amino acids: CASSQDGLRNSPLHF.

This clone occurred once. This chain joins TRBV4-2 and TRBJ1-5; D gene uncertain. Deletions cut 0 bases from V and 2 bases from J, with 8 bases between. Per the germline V gene, CDR1 is LGHNA and CDR2 is YNFKEQ. The CDR3 extends over 15 amino acids. The CDR3, as DNA: TGTGCCAGCAGCCAAGACCCCGGGGGCAATCAGCCCCAGCATTTT. This codes for CASSQDPGGNQPQHF.

The rearrangement joins TRBV7-2 to TRBJ1-2, with TRBD1 matching 8 bases. Germline assignment: CDR1 SGHTA and CDR2 FQGNSA. This CDR3 spans 14 amino acids. The V gene end was trimmed by 3 bases and the J gene end by 4 bases; junction bases not matched to a gene: 4. The CDR3: CASSFGQGSYGYTF. Written as DNA, the CDR3 is TGTGCCAGCAGCTTTGGACAGGGAAGCTATGGCTACACCTTC.

This clone was recorded a few times. The J gene is TRBJ1-1, the V gene TRBV12-3 or TRBV12-4; no firm D call. CDR3 length equals 13 residues. Trimming removed 3 bases from V and 4 bases from J, with 9 bases in between. The CDR3 sequence: CASSFRVGTEAFF. The CDR3 DNA reads TGTGCCAGCAGTTTCCGGGTAGGCACTGAAGCTTTCTTT.

This clone was counted once. The rearrangement uses TRBV30 and TRBJ1-2, with 9 bases that match TRBD1. The CDR3 is 15 amino acids. Germline trimming cut 1 base from V and 4 bases from J; bases unmatched to any gene: 7. Germline CDR1 and CDR2: GTSNPN and SVGIG (reference sequence). The CDR3 region is CAWSATGGLFYGYTF. The CDR3 DNA reads as TGTGCCTGGAGTGCGACAGGGGGGTTATTCTATGGCTACACCTTC.

The J gene is TRBJ1-2, the V gene TRBV28; D unresolved. CDR1 MDHEN and CDR2 SYDVKM come from the germline V gene. Trimming shortened V by 6 bases and J by 1 base, and 9 bases separated the two germline ends. The CDR3 is 13 residues long. The CDR3 bases are TGTGCCAGCAGGATAGGAGTTAACTATGGCTACACCTTC. As protein: CASRIGVNYGYTF.

This clone showed up just once. V and J are TRBV5-6 and TRBJ2-6; D unclear. CDR3 length: 14 amino acids. V lost 1 base and J 2 bases, leaving 4 bases between the germline ends. Per germline, CDR1 SGHDT and CDR2 YYEEEE. CDR3 DNA sequence: TGTGCCAGCAGCTTGACGGCTGGGGCCAACGTCCTGACTTTC. Amino acid sequence: CASSLTAGANVLTF.

The chain has TRBV12-5 and TRBJ2-5; the D gene is possibly TRBD1 (5 bases). CDR1 and CDR2 from the germline V gene are LGHNT and FRNRAP. The CDR3 is 13 amino acids. V dropped 5 bases and J dropped 7 bases, with 14 bases sitting between them. In DNA, the CDR3 is TGTGCTAGTGGTCCTCTGGGGCTCGGGACCCAGTACTTC. This codes for CASGPLGLGTQYF.